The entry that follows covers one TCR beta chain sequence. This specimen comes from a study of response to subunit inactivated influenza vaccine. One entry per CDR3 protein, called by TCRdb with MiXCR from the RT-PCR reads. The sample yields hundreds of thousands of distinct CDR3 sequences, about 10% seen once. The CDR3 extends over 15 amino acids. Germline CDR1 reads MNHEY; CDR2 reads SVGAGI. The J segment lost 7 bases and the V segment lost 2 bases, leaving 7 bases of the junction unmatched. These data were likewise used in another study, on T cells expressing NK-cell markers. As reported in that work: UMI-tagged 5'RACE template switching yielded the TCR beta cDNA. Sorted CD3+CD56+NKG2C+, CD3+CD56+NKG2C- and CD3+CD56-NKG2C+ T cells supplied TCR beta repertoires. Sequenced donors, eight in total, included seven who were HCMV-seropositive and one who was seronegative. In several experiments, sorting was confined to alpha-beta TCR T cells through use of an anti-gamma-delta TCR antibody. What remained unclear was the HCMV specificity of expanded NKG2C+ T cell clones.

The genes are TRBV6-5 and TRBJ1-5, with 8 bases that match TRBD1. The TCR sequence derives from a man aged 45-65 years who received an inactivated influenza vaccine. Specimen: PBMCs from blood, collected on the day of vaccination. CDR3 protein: CASSYGQGNLQPQHF. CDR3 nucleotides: TGTGCCAGCAGTTACGGACAGGGAAATTTACAGCCCCAGCATTTT.